One and the same sample provided the 20 T cell receptor beta chains below, sequenced in a study of CD8 T cells in Susac syndrome. Reverse transcription of about 0.5 to 1 ug RNA used random hexamers. MiXCR, applied by TCRdb to the immunoSEQ multiplex PCR reads, yields one record per CDR3 protein. The data contain under 200,000 distinct CDR3 sequences, around 96% of them seen just once; the ten biggest clones take up over 0.12%. The sequenced sample consisted of CD4+ T cells from PBMCs. The receptors shown here come from a human donor in good health.

This clonotype occurred a few times. This chain uses TRBV29-1 with TRBJ1-1, with D unclear. Germline V gene sequence: CDR1 SQVTM, CDR2 ANQGSEA. The CDR3 length is 11 residues. V lost 4 bases to trimming and J lost 1 base, with 4 bases between them. The CDR3 sequence: CSVGQNTEAFF. DNA for the CDR3: TGCAGCGTTGGGCAGAACACTGAAGCTTTCTTT.

The chain couples TRBV28 to TRBJ2-7; D is possibly TRBD1 (5 bases). From germline, CDR1 is MDHEN and CDR2 SYDVKM. The CDR3 loop spans 13 amino acids. V gave up 5 bases and J gave up 7 bases, with 15 bases separating them. The CDR3 nucleotides are TGTGCCAGCAGTCTCAGACAGATGGGGGAGCAGTACTTC. This translates into CASSLRQMGEQYF.

This chain joins TRBV5-1 and TRBJ2-3; D might be TRBD2 (5 bases). This CDR3 has 15 amino acids. CDR1 is SGHRS, CDR2 YFSETQ, per germline. Trimming left V 4 bases short and J 1 base short, with 13 bases between. The CDR3 is CASSTDLLGTDTQYF. Here the CDR3 DNA reads TGCGCCAGCAGCACGGACTTGCTTGGCACAGATACGCAGTATTTT.

The genes are TRBV20-1 and TRBJ1-5; 9 bases map to TRBD1. V was pared by 5 bases and J by 5 bases, with 4 bases of the junction left unmatched. This CDR3 spans 13 amino acids. The germline CDR1 and CDR2 sequences are DFQATT and SNEGSKA (reference sequence). CDR3 in amino acids: CSARTGGDQPQHF. The CDR3 DNA follows: TGCAGTGCTCGCACAGGGGGCGATCAGCCCCAGCATTTT.

This clonotype was detected once. V usage is TRBV12-3 or TRBV12-4 and J usage is TRBJ1-5; D is possibly TRBD1 (5 bases). V lost 4 bases and J 9 bases, leaving 7 bases between the germline ends. This CDR3 is built from 11 residues. The CDR3 nucleotides are TGTGCCAGCAGTTCTGGGACGCCCCAGCATTTT. Amino acid sequence: CASSSGTPQHF.

This sequence joins TRBV29-1 and TRBJ2-5, with D possibly matching TRBD2 (6 bases). The CDR3 is 14 residues long. Germline loops: CDR1 SQVTM, CDR2 ANQGSEA. Trimming removed 2 bases from V and 5 bases from J, with 15 bases in between. CDR3 loop: CSVELDTGGETQYF. The CDR3 DNA is TGCAGCGTTGAACTTGACACTGGGGGGGAGACCCAGTACTTC. Filled out from reference TRBV29-1 and TRBJ2-5, the complete variable domain reads SAVISQKPSRDICQRGTSLTIQCQVDSQVTMMFWYRQQPGQSLTLIATANQGSEATYESGFVIDKFPISRPNLTFSTLTVSNMSPEDSSIYLCSVELDTGGETQYFGPGTRLLVL.

The chain has TRBV2 and TRBJ1-1, with a tentative D call TRBD1 (6 bases). With 8 bases removed from V and 5 bases from J, the gap between germline ends came to 21 bases. This CDR3 region has 15 residues. Germline V lookup: CDR1 SNHLY, CDR2 FYNNEI. In nucleotides, the CDR3 is TGTGCCAGCGAGGGGGGAACTGGTGGTAGGACTGAAGCTTTCTTT. Translation gives CASEGGTGGRTEAFF.

The chain uses TRBV4-3 and TRBJ1-5, with 7 bases lining up with TRBD1. The CDR3 is made up of 15 amino acids. Germline V gene sequence: CDR1 LGHNA, CDR2 YSLEER. Losses at the gene ends were 0 bases for V and 6 bases for J; bases not matched to a gene: 5. CDR3 DNA sequence: TGCGCCAGCAGCCAAGATGGGACAGCTGGTCAGCCCCAGCATTTT. As protein: CASSQDGTAGQPQHF.

V usage is TRBV9 and J usage is TRBJ2-7, with TRBD2 matching over 10 bases. Germline lookup yields CDR1 SGDLS and CDR2 YYNGEE. V shed 3 bases and J 3 bases; nucleotides not matched to a gene: 6. CDR3 length equals 15 residues. The CDR3 sequence: CASSASGTSDYEQYF. Written as DNA, the CDR3 is TGTGCCAGCAGCGCCTCCGGGACTAGCGACTACGAGCAGTACTTC.

The rearrangement links TRBV29-1 to TRBJ1-4; unclear D gene. The CDR3 is made up of 14 amino acids. Germline-derived CDR1 and CDR2 are SQVTM and ANQGSEA. Trimming took 4 bases from V and 0 from J, leaving 9 bases between them. The CDR3 sequence: CSVGGGTTNEKLFF. Written as DNA, the CDR3 is TGCAGCGTTGGAGGAGGGACAACTAATGAAAAACTGTTTTTT.

The chain couples TRBV3-1 to TRBJ2-7, with 9 bases lining up with TRBD1. The CDR3 length is 15 residues. The ends lost 6 bases at V and 5 bases at J; junction bases unmatched: 11. CDR1 LGHDT and CDR2 YNNKEL come from the germline V gene (reference sequence). The CDR3, as DNA: TGTGCCAGCAGAGGTACCGGGACAGGGCTGCACGAGCAGTACTTC. It encodes CASRGTGTGLHEQYF.

V and J are TRBV30 and TRBJ1-2; maybe TRBD1 (5 bases). In germline, CDR1 is GTSNPN, CDR2 SVGIG (reference sequence). The CDR3 has 13 amino acids. The germline V and J ends were trimmed by 3 bases and 0 bases, with 8 bases remaining between them. The CDR3 spells CAWSAGSNYGYTF. Written as DNA, the CDR3 is TGTGCCTGGAGCGCAGGGTCTAACTATGGCTACACCTTC.

V usage is TRBV4-1 and J usage is TRBJ2-5; D possibly matches TRBD1 or TRBD2 (6 bases each). The CDR3 runs to 15 residues. V lost 2 bases and J 5 bases, leaving 15 bases between the germline ends. CDR1 MGHRA and CDR2 YSYEKL come from the germline V gene. CDR3 sequence (DNA): TGCGCCAGCAGCCAACACCGACAGGCGGGGGAGACCCAGTACTTC. Its protein is CASSQHRQAGETQYF.

The chain recombines TRBV25-1 with TRBJ2-6; D is unresolved. The germline V gene has CDR1 MGHDK and CDR2 SYGVNS. The CDR3 covers 14 residues. The V end lost 5 bases, the J end lost 2 bases, and 7 bases lay between the germline ends. CDR3 bases: TGTGCCAGCAGTCTCGGAACTGGGGCCAACGTCCTGACTTTC. Translation gives CASSLGTGANVLTF.

The chain has TRBV20-1 and TRBJ1-2; maybe TRBD1 (6 bases). The V and J ends lost 5 bases and 2 bases respectively, with 9 bases between them. CDR1 DFQATT and CDR2 SNEGSKA come from the germline V gene (reference sequence). The CDR3 extends over 12 amino acids. In nucleotides, the CDR3 is TGCAGTGCTTGGACAGAGAACTATGGCTACACCTTC. Its protein is CSAWTENYGYTF.

This chain connects TRBV30 to TRBJ2-1; tentative D call: TRBD1 (5 bases). V lost 1 base to trimming and J lost 5 bases, with 18 bases between them. The CDR3 has 16 amino acids. Per the germline V gene, CDR1 is GTSNPN and CDR2 is SVGIG (reference sequence). CDR3 nucleotide sequence: TGTGCCTGGAGTGGATTCAGTACAGGTTCCCACAATGAGCAGTTCTTC. Its translation: CAWSGFSTGSHNEQFF.

V and J are TRBV27 and TRBJ2-3, with no clear D. This CDR3 comprises 13 residues. The V end lost 3 bases, the J end lost 6 bases, and 10 bases lay between the germline ends. The germline V gene has CDR1 MNHEY and CDR2 SMNVEV (reference sequence). The CDR3 nucleotides read TGTGCCAGCAGTTTGGGCATTGGCGATACGCAGTATTTT. Translated: CASSLGIGDTQYF.

The J gene is TRBJ1-2, the V gene TRBV2; D gene unclear. The CDR3 has 15 residues. The germline gives CDR1 SNHLY, CDR2 FYNNEI. V was shortened by 7 bases and J by 2 bases, with 17 bases between the two germline ends. The CDR3 nucleotides read TGTGCCAGCACCCAACGGCGGACCCTGAACTATGGCTACACCTTC. The encoded protein is CASTQRRTLNYGYTF.

This clonotype was observed once. The chain couples TRBV29-1 to TRBJ1-2; D perhaps matches TRBD1 (6 bases). The germline V gene encodes CDR1 SQVTM and CDR2 ANQGSEA. Trimming removed 4 bases from V and 7 bases from J, with 13 bases in between. The CDR3 sequence is 12 residues long. The CDR3 nucleotides are TGCAGCGTTGGTCAGGGGTCGAGTGGCTACACCTTC. This translates into CSVGQGSSGYTF.

The V and J genes are TRBV28 and TRBJ2-3; no clear D. The CDR3 is 14 residues long. V was cut by 5 bases and J by 9 bases, with 18 bases left in between. Germline-derived CDR1 and CDR2 are MDHEN and SYDVKM. The CDR3 spells CASSPQVRSRTQYF. In nucleotides, the CDR3 is TGTGCCAGCAGTCCCCAGGTGAGGAGCCGGACGCAGTATTTT.